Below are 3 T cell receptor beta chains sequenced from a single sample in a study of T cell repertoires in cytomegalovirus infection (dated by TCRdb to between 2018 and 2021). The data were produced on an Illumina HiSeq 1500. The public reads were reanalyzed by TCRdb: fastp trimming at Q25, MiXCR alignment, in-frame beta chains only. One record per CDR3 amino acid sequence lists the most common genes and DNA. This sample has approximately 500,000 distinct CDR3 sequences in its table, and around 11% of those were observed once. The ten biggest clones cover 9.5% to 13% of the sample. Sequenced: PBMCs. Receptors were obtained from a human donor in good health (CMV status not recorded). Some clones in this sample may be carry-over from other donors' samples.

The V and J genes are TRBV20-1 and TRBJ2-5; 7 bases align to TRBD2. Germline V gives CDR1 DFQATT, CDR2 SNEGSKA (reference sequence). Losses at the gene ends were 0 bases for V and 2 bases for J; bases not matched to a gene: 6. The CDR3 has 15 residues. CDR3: CSARDGGNPQETQYF. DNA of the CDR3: TGCAGTGCTAGAGACGGGGGGAACCCACAAGAGACCCAGTACTTC.

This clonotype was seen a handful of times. The CDR3 nucleotides read TGTGCCAGTAGTAGGGACAGAAAGAATAGCAATCAGCCCCAGCATTTT. Amino acid sequence: CASSRDRKNSNQPQHF. The V and J genes are TRBV19 and TRBJ1-5, with 7 bases aligning to TRBD1. The CDR3 has 16 residues. The V and J ends lost 4 bases and 0 bases, in that order; junction bases with no gene match: 6. CDR1 and CDR2 (germline): LNHDA, SQIVND (reference sequence).

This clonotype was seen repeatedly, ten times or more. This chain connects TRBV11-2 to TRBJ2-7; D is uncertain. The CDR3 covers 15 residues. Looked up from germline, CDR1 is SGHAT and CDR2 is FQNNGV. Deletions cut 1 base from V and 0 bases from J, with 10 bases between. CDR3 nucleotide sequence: TGTGCCAGCAGCTTAGCTGGTGGGTACTCCTACGAGCAGTACTTC. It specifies CASSLAGGYSYEQYF.